These 10 T cell receptor beta chains share one sample of origin, sequenced in a study of cytomegalovirus exposure and HLA in healthy donors listed by TCRdb under 2017. Libraries came from the immunoSEQ multiplex PCR assay. For the multiplex PCR, a mixture combining 60 forward primers for TCR Vbeta segments and 13 reverse primers for TCR Jbeta segments was used. The immuneACCESS repertoire file appears here via TCRdb, limited to in-frame rearrangements. These files lack a portion of the clones; in checked studies, under half of the deficit traces to unresolved V genes, and the cause of the others is not known. The table for this sample lists 95,000 to 150,000 clones; 80% of them were counted only once. 7.5% to 9.5% of the sample is held by the ten biggest clonotypes. Sequencing was carried out using PBMCs. These receptors all stem from a female donor in good health and CMV-seropositive.

The chain carries TRBV7-9 and TRBJ1-2; 11 nucleotides align to TRBD1. This CDR3 spans 14 amino acids. CDR1 and CDR2 (germline): SEHNR, FQNEAQ (reference sequence). Trimming at V came to 1 base and at J to 6 bases, leaving 1 base not matched to a gene. CDR3 in DNA: TGTGCCAGCAGCTTAGAGGGACAGGGGGATGGCTACACCTTC. It yields the protein CASSLEGQGDGYTF.

The chain carries TRBV5-6 and TRBJ2-2, with 9 nucleotides matching TRBD2. V lost 5 bases and J lost 0; bases outside the gene matches: 5. Germline V lookup: CDR1 SGHDT, CDR2 YYEEEE. The CDR3 is 16 residues long. CDR3 in DNA: TGTGCCAGCAGGGACGGCGGGGGGGCGAACACCGGGGAGCTGTTTTTT. Protein sequence: CASRDGGGANTGELFF.

The rearrangement joins TRBV4-2 to TRBJ1-5, with 7 bases that match TRBD1. The CDR3 loop spans 17 amino acids. Germline V CDR1 and CDR2: LGHNA, YNFKEQ. The V gene end was trimmed by 0 bases and the J gene end by 2 bases; junction bases not matched to a gene: 7. The CDR3 here is CASSQDLSTGGNQPQHF. CDR3 nucleotide sequence: TGTGCCAGCAGCCAAGATCTCTCAACAGGGGGCAATCAGCCCCAGCATTTT.

The chain combines TRBV28 with TRBJ2-5; 7 nucleotides line up with TRBD1. This CDR3 contains 14 residues. Germline trimming cut 7 bases from V and 5 bases from J; bases unmatched to any gene: 10. CDR1 and CDR2 from the germline V gene are MDHEN and SYDVKM. The CDR3 loop reads CASKNRGSGETQYF. The CDR3 coding sequence is TGTGCCAGCAAGAACAGGGGTTCCGGGGAGACCCAGTACTTC.

This clone showed up just a few times. The chain has TRBV5-4 and TRBJ1-5; 7 nucleotides align to TRBD1. V shed 4 bases, J shed 6 bases, and the junction held 10 bases outside the gene matches. Germline lookup yields CDR1 SGHNT and CDR2 YYREEE (reference sequence). The length of the CDR3 is 15 residues. CDR3 sequence reads: CASSPDREPGQPQHF. The CDR3 DNA is TGTGCCAGCAGCCCCGACAGGGAGCCCGGTCAGCCCCAGCATTTT.

This clone was counted a single time. The V gene is TRBV6-5, the J gene TRBJ1-2; 8 nucleotides agree with TRBD1. V dropped 6 bases and J dropped 7; count of bases not matched to a gene: 4. The CDR3 sequence is 12 residues long. The germline V gene has CDR1 MNHEY and CDR2 SVGAGI. Here the CDR3 reads CASRLQGGGYTF. The CDR3 DNA reads as TGTGCCAGCAGACTACAGGGGGGTGGCTACACCTTC.

This chain connects TRBV19 to TRBJ1-3, with TRBD1 as a possible D gene (6 bases). There are 15 residues in the CDR3. Trimming shortened V by 5 bases and J by 0 bases, and 11 bases separated the two germline ends. Germline V gene lookup returns CDR1 LNHDA and CDR2 SQIVND (reference sequence). The CDR3 is CASSVLQGSGNTIYF. DNA for the CDR3: TGTGCCAGTAGTGTCCTACAGGGCTCTGGAAACACCATATATTTT.

This CDR3 reads CASSHLNGQGVEQYF. CDR3 bases: TGTGCCAGCAGCCACCTCAACGGACAGGGGGTGGAGCAGTACTTC. The chain has TRBV7-6 and TRBJ2-7; TRBD1 agrees at 10 bases. The CDR3 totals 15 residues. CDR1 is SGHVS and CDR2 is FNYEAQ in the germline V gene. The V and J ends lost 5 bases and 7 bases, in that order; junction bases with no gene match: 11.

The V and J genes are TRBV19 and TRBJ2-7; D is perhaps TRBD2 (6 bases). Trimming cost V 2 bases and J 4 bases, with 12 bases left between them. The CDR3 runs 14 residues. Looked up from germline, CDR1 is LNHDA and CDR2 is SQIVND (reference sequence). CDR3 sequence: CASSITSSIYEQYF. In DNA form, the CDR3 reads TGTGCCAGTAGTATAACTAGCAGCATTTACGAGCAGTACTTC. The full variable domain, with the rest looked up from reference TRBV19 and TRBJ2-7, is DGGITQSPKYLFRKEGQNVTLSCEQNLNHDAMYWYRQDPGQGLRLIYYSQIVNDFQKGDIAEGYSVSREKKESFPLTVTSAQKNPTAFYLCASSITSSIYEQYFGPGTRLTVT.

The J gene is TRBJ1-5, the V gene TRBV6-1; unclear D gene. The V gene's germline CDR1 is MNHNS and CDR2 SASEGT. CDR3 size: 14 residues. Trimming pared 2 bases from V and 3 bases from J, leaving 8 bases between. CDR3 sequence reads: CASSESGANQPQHF. The CDR3 DNA reads as TGTGCCAGCAGTGAAAGCGGAGCCAATCAGCCCCAGCATTTT.